This T cell receptor (beta chain) was found in a study of T cell responses to AZD1222 COVID-19 vaccine. General study results and limits: In a largely white British group with more females than males, clonal diversity was possibly underestimated.

Some clones are missing from TCRdb's copy, which holds only in-frame ones; the method was immunoSEQ multiplex PCR. The sample has 95,000 to 150,000 clones; approximately 92% are singletons. As concerns this clone: The target antigen is unknown.

The CDR3 is made up of 12 amino acids. Per germline, CDR1 KGHDR and CDR2 SFDVKD. Deletions cut 1 base from V and 4 bases from J, with 3 bases between. The rearrangement joins TRBV24-1 to TRBJ1-2; D uncertain. The source is an adult in good health. The input for sequencing was peripheral blood, taken on day 0 of AZD1222 vaccination. The CDR3: CATSDFGYGYTF. In DNA, the CDR3 is TGTGCCACCAGTGATTTCGGCTATGGCTACACCTTC.